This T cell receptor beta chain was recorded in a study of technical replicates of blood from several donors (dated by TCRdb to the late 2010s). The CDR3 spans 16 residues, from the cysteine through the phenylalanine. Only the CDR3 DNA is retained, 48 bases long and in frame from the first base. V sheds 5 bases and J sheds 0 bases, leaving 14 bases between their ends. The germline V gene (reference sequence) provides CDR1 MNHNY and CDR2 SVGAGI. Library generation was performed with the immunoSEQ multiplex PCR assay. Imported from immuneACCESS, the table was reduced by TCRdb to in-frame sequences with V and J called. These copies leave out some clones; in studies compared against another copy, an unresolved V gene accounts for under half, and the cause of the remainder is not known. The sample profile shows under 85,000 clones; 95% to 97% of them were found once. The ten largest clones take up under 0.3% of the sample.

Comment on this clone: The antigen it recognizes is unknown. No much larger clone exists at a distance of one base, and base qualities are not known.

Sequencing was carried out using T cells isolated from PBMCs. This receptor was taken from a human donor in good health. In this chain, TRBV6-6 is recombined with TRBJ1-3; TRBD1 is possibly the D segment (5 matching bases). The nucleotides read TGTGCCAGCAGTCTAGACAGTTCGAGCTCTGGAAACACCATATATTTT. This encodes CASSLDSSSSGNTIYF.